The rows below give T cell receptor beta chains drawn from one sample of a study of Graves' ophthalmopathy and Graves' hyperthyroidism. TCRdb re-called the multiplex PCR reads with MiXCR, one entry per CDR3 protein. Counted here are 150,000 to 200,000 distinct CDR3 sequences, just under 40% occurring once; the ten biggest clones make up approximately 8.9%. Sequences were obtained from peripheral blood. The receptors shown here come from a man aged 30 to 39 with Graves' ophthalmopathy. Both conserved end residues are part of each CDR3. Fields, in order: CDR3 protein, V gene, CDR3 length, J gene, clone size. Only part of the rows carry a size: once, few, many, or a class if the clone is expanded.

CDR3aa: CASSSDRGWQPQHF
v_gene: TRBV19
len: 14
j_gene: TRBJ1-5
abundance: -

CDR3aa: CASSDSHMDEQYF
v_gene: TRBV6-1
len: 13
j_gene: TRBJ2-7
abundance: -

CDR3aa: CASSIYPPGQGADGYTF
v_gene: TRBV28
len: 17
j_gene: TRBJ1-2
abundance: -

CDR3aa: CASSPGQTDQETQYF
v_gene: TRBV7-2
len: 15
j_gene: TRBJ2-5
abundance: -

CDR3aa: CASSQNPTLLADYNEQFF
v_gene: TRBV19
len: 18
j_gene: TRBJ2-1
abundance: many

CDR3aa: CASSGHWTEETQYF
v_gene: TRBV27
len: 14
j_gene: TRBJ2-5
abundance: -

CDR3aa: CASRANSGRSGNIQYF
v_gene: TRBV6-2/TRBV6-3
len: 16
j_gene: TRBJ2-4
abundance: many

CDR3aa: CASSLVEGTQNIQYF
v_gene: TRBV13
len: 15
j_gene: TRBJ2-4
abundance: -

CDR3aa: CASTPLGTNYGYTF
v_gene: TRBV12-3/TRBV12-4
len: 14
j_gene: TRBJ1-2
abundance: few

CDR3aa: CASSLDVTREFTGELFF
v_gene: TRBV11-1
len: 17
j_gene: TRBJ2-2
abundance: -

CDR3aa: CASSVEGTRQETQYF
v_gene: TRBV9
len: 15
j_gene: TRBJ2-5
abundance: many

CDR3aa: CAISPRDRALEQYF
v_gene: TRBV10-3
len: 14
j_gene: TRBJ2-7
abundance: many

CDR3aa: CASSDWAEAFF
v_gene: TRBV6-1
len: 11
j_gene: TRBJ1-1
abundance: many

CDR3aa: CASSEAGMNTEAFF
v_gene: TRBV25-1
len: 14
j_gene: TRBJ1-1
abundance: many

CDR3aa: CASSLWASTYEQYF
v_gene: TRBV28
len: 14
j_gene: TRBJ2-7
abundance: many

CDR3aa: CSARGVSGANVLTF
v_gene: TRBV20-1
len: 14
j_gene: TRBJ2-6
abundance: many

CDR3aa: CASSDTRGGETQYF
v_gene: TRBV28
len: 14
j_gene: TRBJ2-5
abundance: -

CDR3aa: CASSLSLDRGGYTF
v_gene: TRBV12-3/TRBV12-4
len: 14
j_gene: TRBJ1-2
abundance: -

CDR3aa: CASSYSILGGPQETQYF
v_gene: TRBV6-5
len: 17
j_gene: TRBJ2-5
abundance: once

CDR3aa: CASSLDGGRPYEQYF
v_gene: TRBV5-1
len: 15
j_gene: TRBJ2-7
abundance: -

CDR3aa: CAIRDTYEQYF
v_gene: TRBV6-2/TRBV6-3
len: 11
j_gene: TRBJ2-7
abundance: -

CDR3aa: CASSLGPGNYGYTF
v_gene: TRBV7-9
len: 14
j_gene: TRBJ1-2
abundance: -

CDR3aa: CSQQGHNYEQYF
v_gene: TRBV20-1
len: 12
j_gene: TRBJ2-7
abundance: -

CDR3aa: CASNGREADGEETQYF
v_gene: TRBV27
len: 16
j_gene: TRBJ2-5
abundance: -

CDR3aa: CATSDSRGYEQYF
v_gene: TRBV24-1
len: 13
j_gene: TRBJ2-7
abundance: once

CDR3aa: CATSRQSSYEQYF
v_gene: TRBV15
len: 13
j_gene: TRBJ2-7
abundance: -

CDR3aa: CASSLALGLTYEQYF
v_gene: TRBV11-1
len: 15
j_gene: TRBJ2-7
abundance: -

CDR3aa: CASSLSGEGPNYGYTF
v_gene: TRBV27
len: 16
j_gene: TRBJ1-2
abundance: many

CDR3aa: CASSPPGLAGAIGELFF
v_gene: TRBV18
len: 17
j_gene: TRBJ2-2
abundance: -

CDR3aa: CSARLSGNTYEQYF
v_gene: TRBV20-1
len: 14
j_gene: TRBJ2-7
abundance: many

CDR3aa: CASSLSEAGGQPQHF
v_gene: TRBV5-1
len: 15
j_gene: TRBJ1-5
abundance: once

CDR3aa: CASSELDGGSYEQYF
v_gene: TRBV6-1
len: 15
j_gene: TRBJ2-7
abundance: many

CDR3aa: CASQQSRPGELFF
v_gene: TRBV6-1
len: 13
j_gene: TRBJ2-2
abundance: many

CDR3aa: CASRATLGDGYTF
v_gene: TRBV10-3
len: 13
j_gene: TRBJ1-2
abundance: many

CDR3aa: CASLGSDSGANVLTF
v_gene: TRBV12-3/TRBV12-4
len: 15
j_gene: TRBJ2-6
abundance: -

CDR3aa: CSVNRQGANYGYTF
v_gene: TRBV29-1
len: 14
j_gene: TRBJ1-2
abundance: many

CDR3aa: CASLGTGMAEQYF
v_gene: TRBV6-1
len: 13
j_gene: TRBJ2-7
abundance: many

CDR3aa: CASSLIPPGQGGWYGYTF
v_gene: TRBV27
len: 18
j_gene: TRBJ1-2
abundance: -

CDR3aa: CASSPGPGQPQHF
v_gene: TRBV2
len: 13
j_gene: TRBJ1-5
abundance: many

CDR3aa: CASSLAGTGTSEETQYF
v_gene: TRBV12-3/TRBV12-4
len: 17
j_gene: TRBJ2-5
abundance: many

CDR3aa: CSATRQGAADQPQHF
v_gene: TRBV20-1
len: 15
j_gene: TRBJ1-5
abundance: many

CDR3aa: CASSQFSYEQYF
v_gene: TRBV3-1
len: 12
j_gene: TRBJ2-7
abundance: -

CDR3aa: CASSLVSVNEQFF
v_gene: TRBV7-8
len: 13
j_gene: TRBJ2-1
abundance: -

CDR3aa: CATAPGQPNSGNTIYF
v_gene: TRBV24-1
len: 16
j_gene: TRBJ1-3
abundance: once

CDR3aa: CASTGTGGVNTEAFF
v_gene: TRBV28
len: 15
j_gene: TRBJ1-1
abundance: many

CDR3aa: CASSERLREPQHF
v_gene: TRBV6-1
len: 13
j_gene: TRBJ1-5
abundance: many

CDR3aa: CASSYLQGRPETQYF
v_gene: TRBV6-5
len: 15
j_gene: TRBJ2-5
abundance: once